These 25 T cell receptor beta chains originate from one sample sequenced in a study of type 1 regulatory T cells. Each CDR3 protein is one row after TCRdb ran MiXCR on the reads. Of about 68,000 distinct CDR3 sequences listed, 63% are singletons. Which antigens these TCRs recognize remains unknown. Source material: cultured T cells, either the whole culture or a sorted T cell fraction (not recorded which). As to subset: Tr1-enriched cell product generated in vitro against host alloantigens. The receptor source for this set is a human donor in good health.

The V gene is TRBV5-1, the J gene TRBJ2-5; the match to TRBD1 covers 7 bases. Per germline, CDR1 SGHRS and CDR2 YFSETQ. The trim removed 4 bases at V and 5 bases at J, leaving 5 bases unmatched. This CDR3 region has 13 residues. CDR3 coding DNA: TGCGCCAGCAGCACAACAGGGGCCGAGACCCAGTACTTC. It yields the protein CASSTTGAETQYF.

The rearrangement links TRBV20-1 to TRBJ2-3; D is perhaps TRBD2 (6 bases). The length of the CDR3 is 15 residues. V was trimmed by 0 bases and J by 6 bases, leaving 16 bases between them. Germline V lookup: CDR1 DFQATT, CDR2 SNEGSKA (reference sequence). CDR3 protein: CSARDELAGGDTQYF. CDR3 coding DNA: TGCAGTGCTAGAGATGAACTAGCAGGTGGGGATACGCAGTATTTT.

In its sample, this clonotype was seen once. V is TRBV25-1 and J is TRBJ1-1, with D tentatively TRBD1 (5 bases). V was trimmed by 2 bases and J by 4 bases, leaving 8 bases between them. The CDR3 spans 13 residues. Germline V gene sequence: CDR1 MGHDK, CDR2 SYGVNS. This chain's CDR3 is CASSEPGTTEAFF. CDR3 sequence (DNA): TGTGCCAGCAGTGAACCAGGGACCACTGAAGCTTTCTTT.

This chain links TRBV24-1 with TRBJ2-5; TRBD1 is a possible D gene (6 bases). CDR3 length: 15 amino acids. V was clipped by 2 bases and J by 5 bases, with 14 bases between them. Per germline, CDR1 KGHDR and CDR2 SFDVKD. CDR3 sequence reads: CATSDSQGPGETQYF. The CDR3 DNA is TGTGCCACCAGTGATTCTCAGGGGCCCGGCGAGACCCAGTACTTC.

The rearrangement links TRBV20-1 to TRBJ2-4; 9 nucleotides line up with TRBD2. The length of the CDR3 is 16 residues. V was clipped by 5 bases and J by 1 base; unmatched bases: 9. Looked up from germline, CDR1 is DFQATT and CDR2 is SNEGSKA (reference sequence). The CDR3 spells CSAPNSGRGAKNIQYF. CDR3 DNA: TGCAGTGCTCCCAATAGCGGGAGAGGGGCCAAAAACATTCAGTACTTC.

The chain employs TRBV7-7 and TRBJ2-1; TRBD2 matches 11 bases. Trimming cost V 5 bases and J 3 bases; bases outside gene matches: 6. The CDR3 length is 16 residues. The V gene's germline CDR1 is SSHAT and CDR2 FNYEAQ (reference sequence). CDR3 amino acids: CASSKLAGEIYNEQFF. Here the CDR3 DNA reads TGTGCCAGCAGCAAACTAGCGGGAGAGATCTACAATGAGCAGTTCTTC.

J is TRBJ1-5 and V is TRBV20-1; D gene ambiguous. The V and J ends lost 0 bases and 5 bases respectively, with 14 bases between them. The CDR3 contains 15 residues. Per the germline V gene, CDR1 is DFQATT and CDR2 is SNEGSKA (reference sequence). CDR3 loop: CSARDTTKGYQPQHF. The CDR3 bases are TGCAGTGCTAGAGATACTACCAAAGGGTATCAGCCCCAGCATTTT.

This chain links TRBV3-1 with TRBJ1-2, with 8 nucleotides matching TRBD1. Germline loops: CDR1 LGHDT, CDR2 YNNKEL (reference sequence). The CDR3 sequence is 13 residues long. V lost 3 bases and J lost 6; bases outside the gene matches: 3. For the CDR3, the DNA is TGTGCCAGCAGCCAGGACAGGGAGGATGGCTACACCTTC. Its protein is CASSQDREDGYTF.

The V and J genes are TRBV7-2 and TRBJ2-1; D unclear. With 5 bases removed from V and 9 bases from J, the gap between germline ends came to 20 bases. Looked up from germline, CDR1 is SGHTA and CDR2 is FQGNSA. The CDR3 is 15 residues long. CDR3 sequence (DNA): TGTGCCAGCAGCCCGGTGGCGCTAGACACGAGTGAGCAGTTCTTC. It codes for CASSPVALDTSEQFF.

This clonotype was seen only once. This chain uses TRBV29-1 with TRBJ1-5; 8 positions match TRBD1. Germline values: CDR1 SQVTM, CDR2 ANQGSEA. The CDR3 loop spans 14 amino acids. The junction had 4 bases not matched to a gene; V was cut back by 4 bases and J by 2 bases. In nucleotides, the CDR3 is TGCAGCGTTGCGGACAGGGTGGGCAATCAGCCCCAGCATTTT. It yields the protein CSVADRVGNQPQHF.

The CDR3 sequence: CASSPTGWQETQYF. The CDR3 region has the DNA TGTGCCAGCTCACCGACAGGGTGGCAAGAGACCCAGTACTTC. The chain couples TRBV18 to TRBJ2-5; 7 bases are a match to TRBD1. J was trimmed by 2 bases and V by 3 bases; bases with no gene match: 3. The CDR3 totals 14 residues. Germline CDR1 KGHSH, CDR2 LQKENI.

Only a few counts were recorded for this clonotype. The CDR3 DNA is TGTGCCAGCAGTGACGGACAAGCCAACTATGGCTACACCTTC. This sequence encodes CASSDGQANYGYTF. V is TRBV28 and J is TRBJ1-2; maybe TRBD1 (5 bases). The CDR3 is 14 amino acids. Trimming left V 5 bases short and J 2 bases short, with 12 bases between. Looked up from germline, CDR1 is MDHEN and CDR2 is SYDVKM.

This clonotype was counted between two and nine times. One end of the junction is discordant with germline, which a read error may explain. CDR3 protein: CSPSGPLRHEQYF. CDR3 nucleotide sequence: TGCAGTCCTAGCGGACCCCTGAGGCACGAGCAGTACTTC. The chain has TRBV20-1 and TRBJ2-7; 7 bases map to TRBD2. Germline-derived CDR1 and CDR2 are DFQATT and SNEGSKA (reference sequence). The length of the CDR3 is 13 residues.

CDR3 amino acids: CSAIPPSGTTDTQYF. The CDR3 DNA is TGCAGTGCTATCCCCCCGAGCGGAACCACAGATACGCAGTATTTT. The chain employs TRBV20-1 and TRBJ2-3; possible D gene TRBD2, 5 bases. Germline assignment: CDR1 DFQATT and CDR2 SNEGSKA (reference sequence). The V gene lost 4 bases and the J gene lost 2 bases, with 16 bases spanning the gap. The CDR3 runs 15 residues.

The chain uses TRBV28 and TRBJ2-6, with TRBD1 as a possible D gene (5 bases). In germline, CDR1 is MDHEN, CDR2 SYDVKM. Trimming took off 4 bases at V and 0 bases at J, with 10 bases between the two ends. The CDR3 totals 16 residues. The DNA for the CDR3 is TGTGCCAGCAGTTCCCTAACAGGCTCTGGGGCCAACGTCCTGACTTTC. Translation: CASSSLTGSGANVLTF.

The chain couples TRBV20-1 to TRBJ2-5, with D possibly TRBD2 on 5 matching bases. The CDR3 has 14 amino acids. CDR1 is DFQATT and CDR2 is SNEGSKA in the germline V gene (reference sequence). Trimming took 2 bases from V and 3 from J, leaving 13 bases between them. CDR3 sequence: CSARPSGIEETQYF. Here the CDR3 DNA reads TGCAGTGCTAGACCCTCGGGAATCGAAGAGACCCAGTACTTC.

The chain has TRBV28 and TRBJ2-3, with unresolved D. V lost 6 bases and J 2 bases, leaving 9 bases between the germline ends. The V gene's germline CDR1 is MDHEN and CDR2 SYDVKM. The CDR3 is 13 residues long. CDR3 sequence: CASSNADTDTQYF. The CDR3 DNA reads as TGTGCCAGCAGCAACGCGGACACAGATACGCAGTATTTT.

This clonotype was seen only a few times. The chain links TRBV7-2 to TRBJ2-7; no reliable D call. This CDR3 region has 12 residues. The V and J ends lost 5 bases and 4 bases respectively, with 9 bases between them. Germline values: CDR1 SGHTA, CDR2 FQGNSA. The CDR3 is CASSPDQYEQYF. CDR3 bases: TGTGCCAGCAGCCCGGATCAGTACGAGCAGTACTTC.

The chain's CDR3 is CSARATYTQETQYF. CDR3 bases: TGCAGTGCTAGAGCCACATATACCCAAGAGACCCAGTACTTC. This chain links TRBV20-1 with TRBJ2-5; D gene unclear. The CDR3 consists of 14 residues. Germline CDR1 DFQATT, CDR2 SNEGSKA (reference sequence). Trimming took off 1 base at V and 1 base at J, with 10 bases between the two ends.

By share of the sample, this clonotype is medium-sized. The chain links TRBV5-1 to TRBJ2-3; D unresolved. CDR1 is SGHRS and CDR2 is YFSETQ in the germline V gene. There are 12 residues in the CDR3. V gave up 3 bases and J gave up 2 bases, with 4 bases separating them. This chain's CDR3 is CASSWLTDTQYF. The CDR3 bases are TGCGCCAGCAGCTGGCTCACAGATACGCAGTATTTT.

The chain joins TRBV27 to TRBJ1-1; 12 nucleotides align to TRBD1. The V gene's germline CDR1 is MNHEY and CDR2 SMNVEV (reference sequence). CDR3 length equals 16 residues. V trimming: 6 bases; J trimming: 0 bases; junction bases outside the gene matches: 5. CDR3 coding DNA: TGTGCCAGCAGGGGGACAGGGGGCTATCTGAACACTGAAGCTTTCTTT. This translates into CASRGTGGYLNTEAFF.

This clonotype occurred a few times. The V and J genes are TRBV10-3 and TRBJ2-7; 8 positions match TRBD1. This CDR3 region has 13 residues. CDR1 is ENHRY and CDR2 is SYGVKD in the germline V gene. V trimming: 6 bases; J trimming: 6 bases; junction bases outside the gene matches: 7. The CDR3 nucleotides are TGTGCCATCAGGGGACAGGACTCGGGCGAGCAGTACTTC. Amino acids: CAIRGQDSGEQYF.

This clonotype was recorded at least ten times. The CDR3 sequence: CASSLAQETQYF. The DNA of the CDR3 is TGTGCCAGCAGCCTGGCCCAAGAGACCCAGTACTTC. The chain is built from TRBV2 and TRBJ2-5; no reliable D call. Trimming stripped 6 bases from V and 1 base from J, with 6 bases between. Looked up from germline, CDR1 is SNHLY and CDR2 is FYNNEI. This CDR3 contains 12 residues.

This rearrangement joins TRBV20-1 to TRBJ1-5; 8 bases match TRBD1. J was trimmed by 8 bases and V by 1 base; bases with no gene match: 7. The CDR3 covers 14 residues. Germline assignment: CDR1 DFQATT and CDR2 SNEGSKA (reference sequence). The CDR3 sequence: CSARADRGNEPQHF. CDR3 DNA sequence: TGCAGTGCTAGAGCTGACAGGGGAAATGAGCCCCAGCATTTT.

The J gene is TRBJ2-1, the V gene TRBV6-1; TRBD2 is a possible D gene (6 bases). V dropped 7 bases and J dropped 0 bases, with 16 bases sitting between them. Germline V gene lookup returns CDR1 MNHNS and CDR2 SASEGT. This CDR3 is 16 amino acids long. CDR3 region: CASTTASVGSYNEQFF. Here the CDR3 DNA reads TGTGCCAGCACCACTGCTAGCGTGGGCTCCTACAATGAGCAGTTCTTC.